These 6 T cell receptor beta chains came from one sample sequenced in a study of blood T cell repertoires in COVID-19. TCRdb's table, derived via immunoSEQ multiplex PCR, lists solely in-frame clones and lacks some. The data hold about 280,000 clones, with approximately 80% observed a single time. The sequenced material came from PBMCs or T cells enriched from blood (not recorded which). These receptor sequences come from a man aged 35 to 55 who had been exposed to COVID-19.

This clone turned up a few times. The chain links TRBV12-3 or TRBV12-4 to TRBJ1-3, with TRBD1 as a possible D gene (6 bases). Trimming pared 5 bases from V and 5 bases from J, leaving 10 bases between. This CDR3 has 13 residues. CDR3 protein: CASSQGMRNTIYF. CDR3 nucleotides: TGTGCCAGCAGTCAGGGGATGCGAAACACCATATATTTT.

The V and J genes are TRBV27 and TRBJ2-5; 10 bases are shared with TRBD1. Germline V CDR1 and CDR2: MNHEY, SMNVEV (reference sequence). J gave up 5 bases and V 2 bases, and 2 bases lay outside the gene matches. The CDR3 consists of 14 residues. The CDR3 here is CASSLGTGAETQYF. For the CDR3, the DNA is TGTGCCAGCAGTTTAGGGACAGGGGCCGAGACCCAGTACTTC.

The chain uses TRBV19 and TRBJ1-6; 7 bases are a match to TRBD1. This CDR3 spans 14 amino acids. Germline lookup yields CDR1 LNHDA and CDR2 SQIVND (reference sequence). V trimming: 6 bases; J trimming: 7 bases; junction bases outside the gene matches: 6. CDR3 nucleotides: TGTGCCAGTAGGACAGGGCGGTCAAATTCACCCCTCCACTTT. Amino acids: CASRTGRSNSPLHF.

The chain has TRBV6-1 and TRBJ2-7, with D perhaps TRBD1 (6 bases). The CDR3 covers 15 residues. Germline CDR1 is MNHNS and CDR2 is SASEGT. The V gene lost 2 bases and the J gene lost 0 bases, with 11 bases spanning the gap. The CDR3 is CASSERTVSSYEQYF. DNA of the CDR3: TGTGCCAGCAGTGAAAGGACAGTTTCCTCCTACGAGCAGTACTTC.

This rearrangement joins TRBV12-3 or TRBV12-4 to TRBJ2-7, with 10 bases lining up with TRBD1. The V segment lost 6 bases and the J segment 4 bases; nucleotides outside the gene matches: 3. CDR3 length: 13 residues. CDR3 bases: TGTGCCAGCAGGACAGGGGGCCGGTACGAGCAGTACTTC. The encoded protein is CASRTGGRYEQYF.

The chain combines TRBV19 with TRBJ1-4; 11 bases align to TRBD1. Germline loops: CDR1 LNHDA, CDR2 SQIVND (reference sequence). Unmatched junction bases numbered 6, after V lost 6 bases and J lost 6 bases. The CDR3 runs 15 residues. Written as DNA, the CDR3 is TGTGCCAGTAGCCGACGGACAGGGGGCTATGAAAAACTGTTTTTT. Protein: CASSRRTGGYEKLFF. The full variable domain, in which reference TRBV19 and TRBJ1-4 provide the parts outside the CDR3, is DGGITQSPKYLFRKEGQNVTLSCEQNLNHDAMYWYRQDPGQGLRLIYYSQIVNDFQKGDIAEGYSVSREKKESFPLTVTSAQKNPTAFYLCASSRRTGGYEKLFFGSGTQLSVL.